This TCR beta chain was sequenced during a study of control samples from healthy donors and cancer patients. Assay used: immunoSEQ multiplex PCR; TCRdb lists only in-frame clones, some missing. The table lists 140,000 or so clones, roughly 94% of them singletons. This clone was seen just once. Source material: PBMCs. This clonotype originated in a man in his fifties or sixties with colorectal cancer.

CDR3 residues: CASSPRAGEETQYF. The CDR3 DNA sequence: TGTGCCAGCAGCCCAAGGGCAGGAGAAGAGACCCAGTACTTC. The genes are TRBV3-1 (or the pseudogene TRBV3-2) and TRBJ2-5, with no clear D. Trimming removed 4 bases at V and 3 bases at J, with 12 bases between. The germline CDR1 and CDR2 sequences are LGHDT and YNNKEL (reference sequence). This CDR3 has 14 amino acids.